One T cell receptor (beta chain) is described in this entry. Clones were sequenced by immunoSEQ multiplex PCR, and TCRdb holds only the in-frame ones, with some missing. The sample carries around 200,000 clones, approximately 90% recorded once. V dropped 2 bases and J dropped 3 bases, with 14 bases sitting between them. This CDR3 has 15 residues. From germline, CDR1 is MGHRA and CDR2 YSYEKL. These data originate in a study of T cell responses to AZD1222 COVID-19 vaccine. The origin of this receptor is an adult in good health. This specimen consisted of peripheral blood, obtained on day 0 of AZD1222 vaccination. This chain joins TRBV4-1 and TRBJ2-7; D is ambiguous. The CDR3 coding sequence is TGCGCCAGCAGCCAAATCTTGGGCAGCCGCTACGAGCAGTACTTC. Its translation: CASSQILGSRYEQYF.